The table lists the clone carrying this T cell receptor (beta chain) with many counts. Germline V gene sequence: CDR1 SNHLY, CDR2 FYNNEI. The CDR3 spans 15 residues. Trimming took 0 bases from V and 5 from J; bases not matched to a gene: 5. From 10 ml of fresh peripheral blood, PBMCs were isolated. This sample is drawn from a study of T cells in Graves' hyperthyroidism and ophthalmopathy. RNA transcripts were the template for amplifying TCR beta CDR3 regions. The HTBI primer set drove a first-round RT-PCR of the TCR CDR3. In TCRdb, the multiplex PCR reads were re-called with MiXCR into one record per CDR3 protein. The table shows 800,000 or so distinct CDR3 sequences, with roughly 40% occurring only once.

The chain carries TRBV2 and TRBJ2-5; TRBD1 matches at 8 bases. The sample taken for sequencing was blood. The clonotype comes from a man aged 18 to 29 with Graves' hyperthyroidism. CDR3 protein: CASSEARTGKETQYF. The CDR3 DNA sequence: TGTGCCAGCAGTGAAGCGCGGACAGGGAAGGAGACCCAGTACTTC. The full variable domain, in which reference TRBV2 and TRBJ2-5 provide the parts outside the CDR3, is EPEVTQTPSHQVTQMGQEVILRCVPISNHLYFYWYRQILGQKVEFLVSFYNNEISEKSEIFDDQFSVERPDGSNFTLKIRSTKLEDSAMYFCASSEARTGKETQYFGPGTRLLVL.